Shown below are 20 T cell receptor beta chains from a single sample sequenced in a study of OX40 agonist ivuxolimab in advanced cancers. Some clones are missing from TCRdb's copy, which holds only in-frame ones; the method was immunoSEQ multiplex PCR. Among about 73,000 clones listed, roughly nine tenths were seen once. The input for sequencing was CD4+ or CD8+ T cells sorted from blood, taken in a trial of the OX40 agonist ivuxolimab. The source is an adult with an advanced solid tumor such as melanoma, head and neck, liver or kidney cancer.

This chain connects TRBV11-2 to TRBJ2-7; TRBD2 matches at 12 bases. CDR1 and CDR2 from the germline V gene are SGHAT and FQNNGV. V trimming: 4 bases; J trimming: 3 bases; junction bases outside the gene matches: 7. The CDR3 contains 16 residues. CDR3 protein: CASSSESSGGGYEQYF. Written as DNA, the CDR3 is TGTGCCAGCAGCTCCGAGTCTAGCGGGGGGGGCTACGAGCAGTACTTC.

V and J are TRBV19 and TRBJ1-5; no reliable D call. The CDR3 has 15 amino acids. Between the trimmed V and J ends, which lost 3 bases and 6 bases, there was a span of 15 bases. Germline CDR1 reads LNHDA; CDR2 reads SQIVND (reference sequence). The CDR3 DNA follows: TGTGCCAGTAGTATGCGGAGGGAACTTGGTCAGCCCCAGCATTTT. Protein sequence: CASSMRRELGQPQHF.

Note on this clone: Distinct nucleotide sequences in the sample also encode this CDR3. The chain joins TRBV27 to TRBJ2-1; 14 bases align to TRBD2. V dropped 6 bases and J dropped 2; count of bases not matched to a gene: 15. CDR3 length: 20 residues. Germline V lookup: CDR1 MNHEY, CDR2 SMNVEV (reference sequence). The CDR3 loop is CASSYVVGTSGGVTYNEQFF. The CDR3 nucleotides read TGTGCCAGCAGCTATGTAGTTGGGACTAGCGGGGGTGTGACCTACAATGAGCAGTTCTTC.

This rearrangement joins TRBV5-1 to TRBJ1-2; D is ambiguous. V dropped 1 base and J dropped 0 bases, with 10 bases sitting between them. The CDR3 has 15 residues. The V gene's germline CDR1 is SGHRS and CDR2 YFSETQ. CDR3 sequence: CASSLWAAANYGYTF. The CDR3 DNA follows: TGCGCCAGCAGCTTGTGGGCAGCAGCTAACTATGGCTACACCTTC.

This clone was detected only once. The chain employs TRBV27 and TRBJ1-2; no firm D call. Trimming stripped 3 bases from V and 4 bases from J, with 12 bases between. The CDR3 spans 14 residues. Germline V gene lookup returns CDR1 MNHEY and CDR2 SMNVEV (reference sequence). The CDR3 protein is CASSLGGLSYGYTF. Here the CDR3 DNA reads TGTGCCAGCAGTTTGGGAGGGTTGAGCTATGGCTACACCTTC.

This chain links TRBV11-2 with TRBJ1-6; D gene unclear. The CDR3 loop spans 16 amino acids. Germline CDR1 reads SGHAT; CDR2 reads FQNNGV. The V end was cut by 1 base, the J end by 6 bases, with 13 bases between. CDR3 coding DNA: TGTGCCAGCAGCTTAGGAGAAGGGTACGGTAATTCACCCCTCCACTTT. Its protein is CASSLGEGYGNSPLHF.

The chain joins TRBV5-5 to TRBJ2-1; 12 positions agree with TRBD2. The CDR3 runs to 15 residues. Per germline, CDR1 SGHKS and CDR2 YYEKEE (reference sequence). The ends lost 7 bases at V and 8 bases at J; junction bases unmatched: 10. The CDR3 coding sequence is TGTGCCAGCCTACCCCTAGCGGGGGGGCGGGATGAGCAGTTCTTC. Protein product: CASLPLAGGRDEQFF. The variable domain in full, completed from reference TRBV5-5 and TRBJ2-1, reads DAGVTQSPTHLIKTRGQQVTLRCSPISGHKSVSWYQQVLGQGPQFIFQYYEKEERGRGNFPDRFSARQFPNYSSELNVNALLLGDSALYLCASLPLAGGRDEQFFGPGTRLTVL.

CDR3 residues: CASSLRSGSNGNTIYF. The CDR3 bases are TGTGCCAGCAGTTTAAGGTCAGGAAGCAATGGAAACACCATATATTTT. The chain combines TRBV27 with TRBJ1-3; no clear D. The ends were cut back, 2 bases at V and 3 bases at J, with 14 bases in the middle. Germline assignment: CDR1 MNHEY and CDR2 SMNVEV (reference sequence). The CDR3 loop spans 16 amino acids.

This chain joins TRBV9 and TRBJ1-2, with D unresolved. The V and J ends lost 1 base and 7 bases respectively, with 5 bases between them. The CDR3 spans 11 residues. Germline CDR1 reads SGDLS; CDR2 reads YYNGEE. CDR3 nucleotide sequence: TGTGCCAGCAGCGTACAGCCTGGCTACACCTTC. It yields the protein CASSVQPGYTF.

This chain connects TRBV15 to TRBJ1-1; D remains ambiguous. V lost 8 bases, J lost 10 bases, and 20 bases lay in between. Germline CDR1 is LNHNV and CDR2 is YYDKDF (reference sequence). This CDR3 contains 13 residues. The chain's CDR3 is CATSEGALVGAFF. CDR3 nucleotide sequence: TGTGCCACCTCCGAGGGCGCCCTGGTGGGAGCTTTCTTT.

The rearrangement uses TRBV5-6 and TRBJ1-1; D call uncertain. Between the trimmed V and J ends, which lost 0 bases and 5 bases, there was a span of 5 bases. There are 12 residues in the CDR3. The germline CDR1 and CDR2 sequences are SGHDT and YYEEEE. DNA for the CDR3: TGTGCCAGCAGCTTGGCATGGACTGAAGCTTTCTTT. This translates into CASSLAWTEAFF.

The chain uses TRBV12-5 and TRBJ1-1; possible D gene TRBD1, 5 bases. The CDR3 has 15 amino acids. V was trimmed by 0 bases and J by 1 base, leaving 9 bases between them. CDR1 is LGHNT, CDR2 FRNRAP, per germline. The CDR3 nucleotides read TGTGCTAGTGGTTTGGTACGACAGACGAACACTGAAGCTTTCTTT. It translates to CASGLVRQTNTEAFF. The full variable domain, completed using reference TRBV12-5 and TRBJ1-1, is DARVTQTPRHKVTEMGQEVTMRCQPILGHNTVFWYRQTMMQGLELLAYFRNRAPLDDSGMPKDRFSAEMPDATLATLKIQPSEPRDSAVYFCASGLVRQTNTEAFFGQGTRLTVV.

The chain carries TRBV13 and TRBJ2-1; D perhaps matches TRBD2 (5 bases). Per the germline V gene, CDR1 is PRHDT and CDR2 is FYEKMQ (reference sequence). V was cut by 7 bases and J by 8 bases, with 21 bases left in between. This CDR3 has 15 residues. CDR3 nucleotides: TGTGCCAGCAAAAACGGGGTTTTCCTTCGGGATGAGCAGTTCTTC. Protein product: CASKNGVFLRDEQFF.

The sample holds a few counts of this clone. For the CDR3, the DNA is TGTGCCAGCAGCTTAGATCAGCGGGGGATCTCTTGGGGTGAGCAGTTCTTC. Protein: CASSLDQRGISWGEQFF. The chain joins TRBV11-2 to TRBJ2-1, with 8 nucleotides matching TRBD2. After removal of 0 bases from V and 9 bases from J, the junction contained 13 bases not matched to a gene. The CDR3 consists of 17 residues. From germline, CDR1 is SGHAT and CDR2 FQNNGV.

This sequence joins TRBV7-6 and TRBJ2-5, with D perhaps matching TRBD1 (5 bases). The CDR3 length is 15 residues. Per germline, CDR1 SGHVS and CDR2 FNYEAQ. Trimming pared 1 base from V and 5 bases from J, leaving 14 bases between. CDR3 nucleotide sequence: TGTGCCAGCAGCTTAGTTTTTATGGGGCTGGAGACCCAGTACTTC. Protein: CASSLVFMGLETQYF. Full variable domain (missing parts from reference TRBV7-6 and TRBJ2-5): GAGVSQSPRYKVTKRGQDVALRCDPISGHVSLYWYRQALGQGPEFLTYFNYEAQQDKSGLPNDRFSAERPEGSISTLTIQRTEQRDSAMYRCASSLVFMGLETQYFGPGTRLLVL.

This clone is a singleton in its sample. V usage is TRBV9 and J usage is TRBJ2-1; D call uncertain. The V gene lost 3 bases and the J gene lost 5 bases, with 9 bases spanning the gap. Germline CDR1 is SGDLS and CDR2 is YYNGEE. The CDR3 has 13 residues. CDR3: CASSGKVNNEQFF. The CDR3 DNA is TGTGCCAGCAGCGGGAAGGTTAACAATGAGCAGTTCTTC.

The rearrangement links TRBV27 to TRBJ1-5; no clear D gene. V was shortened by 6 bases and J by 0 bases, with 12 bases between the two germline ends. The CDR3 sequence is 15 residues long. In germline, CDR1 is MNHEY, CDR2 SMNVEV (reference sequence). This chain's CDR3 is CASSPDRYSNQPQHF. The CDR3 nucleotides read TGTGCCAGCAGCCCCGACCGATATAGCAATCAGCCCCAGCATTTT.

V is TRBV5-1 and J is TRBJ2-7; the D gene is possibly TRBD1 (6 bases). The ends were cut back, 4 bases at V and 7 bases at J, with 18 bases in the middle. CDR3 length equals 14 residues. Germline V gene data show CDR1 as SGHRS and CDR2 as YFSETQ. The CDR3 nucleotides read TGCGCCAGCAGCCCGGGGACAAGGTCTTGGGAGCAGTACTTC. Translation: CASSPGTRSWEQYF.

The gene calls are TRBV19 and TRBJ2-5; possibly TRBD2 for D (5 bases). The germline CDR1 and CDR2 sequences are LNHDA and SQIVND (reference sequence). V gave up 3 bases and J gave up 5 bases, with 16 bases separating them. This CDR3 has 15 amino acids. CDR3 nucleotides: TGTGCCAGTAGTATGCCTCCCCGGGGATCGGAGACCCAGTACTTC. Amino acids: CASSMPPRGSETQYF.

This clone was detected a few times. The rearrangement uses TRBV14 and TRBJ1-2; D ambiguous. CDR1 and CDR2 from the germline V gene are SGHDN and FVKESK. The CDR3 runs 11 residues. Trimming took off 4 bases at V and 8 bases at J, with 8 bases between the two ends. CDR3 DNA sequence: TGTGCCAGCAGCCGGGGTGCCGGCTACACCTTC. It encodes CASSRGAGYTF.